These 9 T cell receptor beta chains originate from one sample sequenced in a study of shared clonotypes between healthy human individuals. Profiled with immunoSEQ multiplex PCR; TCRdb holds only in-frame clones, not every one. This sample carries about 600,000 clones, almost 97% of them seen once, and the ten largest clones take less than 0.065%. The sequencing input was naive CD4+ T cells sorted from blood. As for subset: CD45RA+ positively selected. These receptors originate from a woman in her twenties or thirties in good health.

The chain carries TRBV27 and TRBJ2-3; TRBD2 agrees at 15 bases. The V gene's germline CDR1 is MNHEY and CDR2 SMNVEV (reference sequence). This CDR3 region has 17 residues. The ends lost 7 bases at V and 5 bases at J; junction bases unmatched: 10. The CDR3 sequence: CASTGLAGGGGLDTQYF. CDR3 coding DNA: TGTGCCAGCACGGGACTAGCGGGAGGAGGGGGGCTAGATACGCAGTATTTT.

In its sample, this clone was seen once. CDR3 amino acids: CASSLSPTVSYNEQFF. CDR3 sequence (DNA): TGTGCCAGCAGCTTATCCCCTACAGTCTCCTACAATGAGCAGTTCTTC. The rearrangement joins TRBV7-7 to TRBJ2-1; D is undetermined. Trimming removed 2 bases from V and 0 bases from J, with 11 bases in between. Germline V gives CDR1 SSHAT, CDR2 FNYEAQ (reference sequence). The CDR3 loop spans 16 amino acids.

The chain joins TRBV7-9 to TRBJ2-7; D is possibly TRBD2 (6 bases). This CDR3 contains 13 residues. Between the trimmed V and J ends, which lost 5 bases and 9 bases, there was a span of 17 bases. Germline V lookup: CDR1 SEHNR, CDR2 FQNEAQ (reference sequence). CDR3: CASSPRSGGMQYF. The CDR3 DNA sequence: TGTGCCAGCAGCCCACGAAGTGGGGGGATGCAGTACTTC. The variable domain in full, completed from reference TRBV7-9 and TRBJ2-7, reads DTGVSQNPRHKITKRGQNVTFRCDPISEHNRLYWYRQTLGQGPEFLTYFQNEAQLEKSRLLSDRFSAERPKGSFSTLEIQRTEQGDSAMYLCASSPRSGGMQYFGPGTRLTVT.

The chain has TRBV9 and TRBJ1-1; 7 bases line up with TRBD1. Germline trimming cut 0 bases from V and 0 bases from J; bases unmatched to any gene: 5. The CDR3 runs 16 residues. Germline CDR1 is SGDLS and CDR2 is YYNGEE. This chain's CDR3 is CASSVVGTAMNTEAFF. The CDR3 nucleotides are TGTGCCAGCAGCGTAGTAGGGACAGCTATGAACACTGAAGCTTTCTTT. Filled out from reference TRBV9 and TRBJ1-1, the complete variable domain reads DSGVTQTPKHLITATGQRVTLRCSPRSGDLSVYWYQQSLDQGLQFLIQYYNGEERAKGNILERFSAQQFPDLHSELNLSSLELGDSALYFCASSVVGTAMNTEAFFGQGTRLTVV.

The gene calls are TRBV28 and TRBJ2-3, with D perhaps matching TRBD1 or TRBD2 (5 bases each). V shed 5 bases and J shed 3 bases, with 15 bases lying between them. CDR3 length: 15 amino acids. Looked up from germline, CDR1 is MDHEN and CDR2 is SYDVKM. CDR3: CASSRGPKGTDTQYF. CDR3 coding DNA: TGTGCCAGCAGTAGGGGACCTAAGGGAACAGATACGCAGTATTTT.

The chain employs TRBV5-1 and TRBJ1-2; TRBD1 matches at 10 bases. The germline V gene encodes CDR1 SGHRS and CDR2 YFSETQ. The J segment lost 8 bases and the V segment lost 3 bases, leaving 10 bases of the junction unmatched. The CDR3 has 15 residues. The CDR3 bases are TGCGCCAGCAGCTCTGCAGACAGGGGGCTCGGAGGCTACACCTTC. Translating it yields CASSSADRGLGGYTF.

The gene calls are TRBV5-1 and TRBJ2-5; 9 nucleotides agree with TRBD2. Judging by the DNA end, TRBJ2-7 fits better; the J call may be wrong. The CDR3 has 18 residues. CDR1 and CDR2 (germline): SGHRS, YFSETQ. DNA for the CDR3: TGCGCCAGCAGCTCCATCACCCTAAGCGGGAGGCCTACCTACGAGCAGTACTTC. Its protein product is CASSSITLSGRPTYEQYF.

J is TRBJ2-7 and V is TRBV29-1, with D perhaps TRBD2 (5 bases). The CDR3 extends over 15 amino acids. CDR1 and CDR2 from the germline V gene are SQVTM and ANQGSEA. Trimming took off 7 bases at V and 2 bases at J, with 21 bases between the two ends. CDR3 DNA sequence: TGCAGCGGTAGCGTAGGGCACCACGGTACCTACGAGCAGTACTTC. As protein: CSGSVGHHGTYEQYF.

The chain recombines TRBV18 with TRBJ1-1, with TRBD1 identical over 7 bases. The V gene end was trimmed by 4 bases and the J gene end by 1 base; junction bases not matched to a gene: 12. This CDR3 is built from 17 residues. The V gene's germline CDR1 is KGHSH and CDR2 LQKENI. The CDR3 sequence is CASSQGQLISWNTEAFF. CDR3 bases: TGTGCCAGCTCACAGGGACAGCTGATATCGTGGAACACTGAAGCTTTCTTT.